A single sample is the source of the 30 T cell receptor beta chains below, sequenced in a study of OX40 agonist ivuxolimab in advanced cancers. The assay was immunoSEQ multiplex PCR, and TCRdb's table has in-frame clones only and misses some. Of under 90,000 clones listed, approximately 84% are singletons. The specimen comprised CD4+ or CD8+ T cells sorted from blood, sampled in a trial of the OX40 agonist ivuxolimab. The receptors were sampled from an adult with an advanced solid tumor such as melanoma, head and neck, liver or kidney cancer.

Turning to this clone: Other DNA sequences in the sample encode the same CDR3. The chain links TRBV5-1 to TRBJ1-1, with unresolved D. From germline, CDR1 is SGHRS and CDR2 YFSETQ. Trimming took off 2 bases at V and 4 bases at J, with 12 bases between the two ends. CDR3 length: 14 amino acids. The CDR3 nucleotides read TGCGCCAGCAGCTTAGCAGGCGGAGGCACTGAAGCTTTCTTT. This sequence encodes CASSLAGGGTEAFF.

In DNA form, the CDR3 reads TGCGCCAGCAGCTTGGGACAGAAGAGCTATGGCTACACCTTC. It codes for CASSLGQKSYGYTF. This chain connects TRBV5-1 to TRBJ1-2, with a weak D call TRBD1 (5 bases). The length of the CDR3 is 14 residues. Germline-derived CDR1 and CDR2 are SGHRS and YFSETQ. With 0 bases removed from V and 4 bases from J, the gap between germline ends came to 10 bases.

The chain links TRBV7-2 to TRBJ2-2, with TRBD2 matching over 10 bases. The J segment lost 3 bases and the V segment lost 4 bases, leaving 5 bases of the junction unmatched. The V gene's germline CDR1 is SGHTA and CDR2 FQGNSA. The CDR3 totals 16 residues. CDR3 protein: CASSYGLAEDTGELFF. In nucleotides, the CDR3 is TGTGCCAGCAGCTACGGACTAGCGGAGGACACCGGGGAGCTGTTTTTT. The full variable domain, rest sourced from reference TRBV7-2 and TRBJ2-2, is GAGVSQSPSNKVTEKGKDVELRCDPISGHTALYWYRQSLGQGLEFLIYFQGNSAPDKSGLPSDRFSAERTGGSVSTLTIQRTQQEDSAVYLCASSYGLAEDTGELFFGEGSRLTVL.

The rearrangement links TRBV11-1 to TRBJ2-5, with 15 bases lining up with TRBD2. The junction had 8 bases not matched to a gene; V was cut back by 4 bases and J by 5 bases. CDR3 size: 17 residues. Germline V gene sequence: CDR1 SGHAT, CDR2 FQDESV (reference sequence). DNA of the CDR3: TGTGCCAGCAGCTCAGGACTAGCGGGAGGGTCGGTTGAGACCCAGTACTTC. Protein product: CASSSGLAGGSVETQYF.

V usage is TRBV10-3 and J usage is TRBJ1-5, with 8 positions matching TRBD1. The CDR3 loop spans 16 amino acids. V lost 6 bases to trimming and J lost 0 bases; unmatched junction nucleotides: 7. CDR1 and CDR2 (germline): ENHRY, SYGVKD. Written as DNA, the CDR3 is TGTGCCATCAGCCGCAGGGGGCGACTTAGCAATCAGCCCCAGCATTTT. This codes for CAISRRGRLSNQPQHF.

The rearrangement uses TRBV28 and TRBJ2-7; D unclear. Per the germline V gene, CDR1 is MDHEN and CDR2 is SYDVKM. This CDR3 has 15 residues. Trimming cost V 4 bases and J 2 bases, with 15 bases left between them. CDR3 nucleotides: TGTGCCAGCAGTTCCCCCCCGGCCGGAACCTACGAGCAGTACTTC. Amino acids: CASSSPPAGTYEQYF.

The chain couples TRBV9 to TRBJ1-2; possibly TRBD1 for D (6 bases). CDR3 size: 15 residues. Germline V gene sequence: CDR1 SGDLS, CDR2 YYNGEE. V was shortened by 2 bases and J by 0 bases, with 11 bases between the two germline ends. The CDR3 loop is CASSVRDTANYGYTF. The CDR3 DNA sequence: TGTGCCAGCAGCGTTCGGGACACAGCTAACTATGGCTACACCTTC.

The J gene is TRBJ2-7, the V gene TRBV28, with D possibly matching TRBD1 (6 bases). V was shortened by 6 bases and J by 5 bases, with 17 bases between the two germline ends. Germline V gene lookup returns CDR1 MDHEN and CDR2 SYDVKM. The CDR3 covers 14 residues. DNA for the CDR3: TGTGCCAGCAGAACCCCTACAGGGCCCCACGAGCAGTACTTC. Translated: CASRTPTGPHEQYF.

This clone was detected a few times. The gene calls are TRBV5-6 and TRBJ2-7, with D perhaps matching TRBD1 or TRBD2 (6 bases each). CDR1 SGHDT and CDR2 YYEEEE come from the germline V gene. V was cut by 2 bases and J by 7 bases, with 13 bases left in between. The CDR3 extends over 13 amino acids. CDR3 region: CASSLTGRREQYF. In nucleotides, the CDR3 is TGTGCCAGCAGCTTAACAGGGAGGAGAGAGCAGTACTTC.

This clone was found once. This chain joins TRBV2 and TRBJ1-5; a weak D match, TRBD1 (6 bases). Between the trimmed V and J ends, which lost 2 bases and 3 bases, there was a span of 14 bases. CDR3 size: 16 residues. Germline CDR1 and CDR2: SNHLY and FYNNEI. In nucleotides, the CDR3 is TGTGCCAGCAGTGAAAGGGGCAGGGGATTCAATCAGCCCCAGCATTTT. The encoded protein is CASSERGRGFNQPQHF. The complete variable domain, with remaining parts taken from reference TRBV2 and TRBJ1-5, reads EPEVTQTPSHQVTQMGQEVILRCVPISNHLYFYWYRQILGQKVEFLVSFYNNEISEKSEIFDDQFSVERPDGSNFTLKIRSTKLEDSAMYFCASSERGRGFNQPQHFGDGTRLSIL.

V usage is TRBV7-2 and J usage is TRBJ2-7, with 9 nucleotides matching TRBD2. This CDR3 has 17 amino acids. The V segment lost 1 base and the J segment 6 bases; nucleotides outside the gene matches: 13. Germline V CDR1 and CDR2: SGHTA, FQGNSA. CDR3 residues: CASSLGGVAGASGEQYF. CDR3 DNA sequence: TGTGCCAGCAGCTTAGGGGGAGTAGCGGGGGCTTCCGGCGAGCAGTACTTC. Drawing the rest from reference TRBV7-2 and TRBJ2-7, the complete variable domain is GAGVSQSPSNKVTEKGKDVELRCDPISGHTALYWYRQSLGQGLEFLIYFQGNSAPDKSGLPSDRFSAERTGGSVSTLTIQRTQQEDSAVYLCASSLGGVAGASGEQYFGPGTRLTVT.

The chain employs TRBV9 and TRBJ2-3; D unclear. The CDR3 sequence is 15 residues long. Germline V gives CDR1 SGDLS, CDR2 YYNGEE. V was shortened by 0 bases and J by 2 bases, with 10 bases between the two germline ends. The CDR3 protein is CASSVELGYTDTQYF. In nucleotides, the CDR3 is TGTGCCAGCAGCGTAGAGTTGGGGTACACAGATACGCAGTATTTT.

The V call is TRBV7-2, the J call TRBJ2-1; the match to TRBD2 covers 16 bases. CDR1 is SGHTA, CDR2 FQGNSA, per germline. The CDR3 is made up of 19 amino acids. The ends lost 1 base at V and 7 bases at J; junction bases unmatched: 10. The CDR3 DNA is TGTGCCAGCAGCTTAGTGGGACTAGCGGGAGGGAGGGCAAATAATGAGCAGTTCTTC. Translating gives CASSLVGLAGGRANNEQFF.

The rearrangement joins TRBV7-9 to TRBJ2-5; 8 bases agree with TRBD1. The germline gives CDR1 SEHNR, CDR2 FQNEAQ (reference sequence). The CDR3 totals 14 residues. The trim removed 2 bases at V and 5 bases at J, leaving 4 bases unmatched. The CDR3: CASSLPGGLETQYF. In DNA, the CDR3 is TGTGCCAGCAGCTTACCAGGGGGCCTGGAGACCCAGTACTTC.

This chain uses TRBV7-2 with TRBJ2-1; tentative D call: TRBD2 (6 bases). Germline-derived CDR1 and CDR2 are SGHTA and FQGNSA. The CDR3 sequence is 14 residues long. V was pared by 5 bases and J by 9 bases, with 17 bases between. CDR3 nucleotide sequence: TGTGCCAGCAGCGCCCCAGCGGGCTACGGTGAGCAGTTCTTC. This gives the protein CASSAPAGYGEQFF.

This clone has a handful of counts. This chain uses TRBV28 with TRBJ1-2; possible D gene TRBD1, 6 bases. The CDR3 contains 13 residues. V lost 2 bases and J lost 6, with 10 bases in between. Germline V gives CDR1 MDHEN, CDR2 SYDVKM. In DNA, the CDR3 is TGTGCCAGCAGTTTAACCCAGGGGAATGGCTACACCTTC. This encodes CASSLTQGNGYTF.

The gene calls are TRBV5-6 and TRBJ2-3; D uncertain. The V gene's germline CDR1 is SGHDT and CDR2 YYEEEE. The V and J ends lost 5 bases and 5 bases respectively, with 12 bases between them. This CDR3 contains 13 residues. This CDR3 is CASRLLGEDTQYF. The CDR3 coding sequence is TGTGCCAGCAGACTACTGGGCGAAGATACGCAGTATTTT. The entire variable domain, with the rest obtained from reference TRBV5-6 and TRBJ2-3, is as follows: DAGVTQSPTHLIKTRGQQVTLRCSPKSGHDTVSWYQQALGQGPQFIFQYYEEEERQRGNFPDRFSGHQFPNYSSELNVNALLLGDSALYLCASRLLGEDTQYFGPGTRLTVL.

DNA for the CDR3: TGTGCCAGCAGCTATGGGCGTACTGACACTGAAGCTTTCTTT. Translation gives CASSYGRTDTEAFF. The rearrangement links TRBV11-3 to TRBJ1-1; the D is unclear. Trimming took 4 bases from V and 3 from J, leaving 12 bases between them. The length of the CDR3 is 14 residues. CDR1 is SGHNT and CDR2 is YENEEA in the germline V gene.

This clone appeared once. This chain uses TRBV14 with TRBJ2-5; 7 bases fit TRBD2. The CDR3 is 14 residues long. Germline CDR1 SGHDN, CDR2 FVKESK. The V and J ends lost 4 bases and 5 bases, in that order; junction bases with no gene match: 7. CDR3 bases: TGTGCCAGCAGCCCCGGACCGCGGGGGGAGACCCAGTACTTC. It encodes CASSPGPRGETQYF.

V gene TRBV7-3 combines with J gene TRBJ2-1; D is possibly TRBD2 (5 bases). This CDR3 spans 15 amino acids. Per germline, CDR1 SGHTA and CDR2 FQGTGA. The V end was cut by 5 bases, the J end by 3 bases, with 14 bases between. DNA of the CDR3: TGTGCCAGCAGCCCCGGACCAGCGGACTACAATGAGCAGTTCTTC. Translating gives CASSPGPADYNEQFF.

The chain carries TRBV10-3 and TRBJ1-4; tentatively, D is TRBD1 (5 bases). V was pared by 2 bases and J by 8 bases, with 12 bases between. The CDR3 is made up of 14 amino acids. Germline-derived CDR1 and CDR2 are ENHRY and SYGVKD. As DNA, the CDR3 is TGTGCCATCAGTGAGCGGGGACCGAGAGAAAAACTGTTTTTT. Protein sequence: CAISERGPREKLFF.

The chain has TRBV5-1 and TRBJ1-5; tentatively, D is TRBD1 (6 bases). Germline V gene sequence: CDR1 SGHRS, CDR2 YFSETQ. There are 13 residues in the CDR3. V gave up 1 base and J gave up 4 bases, with 6 bases separating them. CDR3 region: CASSLTGNQPQHF. The DNA for the CDR3 is TGCGCCAGCAGCTTGACAGGGAATCAGCCCCAGCATTTT.

The genes are TRBV7-2 and TRBJ1-2; D is undetermined. Germline V gene sequence: CDR1 SGHTA, CDR2 FQGNSA. Trimming shortened V by 8 bases and J by 4 bases, and 14 bases separated the two germline ends. The CDR3 has 13 residues. CDR3 nucleotides: TGTGCCAGCTCCGCAACCAAGGGCTATGGCTACACCTTC. Amino acid sequence: CASSATKGYGYTF.

This chain uses TRBV25-1 with TRBJ2-5, with D hard to call. CDR1 and CDR2 (germline): MGHDK, SYGVNS. The germline V and J ends were trimmed by 5 bases and 1 base, with 14 bases remaining between them. The CDR3 is 15 amino acids. For the CDR3, the DNA is TGTGCCAGCAGTAAACCTGGCCTCGGCCAAGAGACCCAGTACTTC. Amino acids: CASSKPGLGQETQYF.

This clone was observed once. This chain connects TRBV5-4 to TRBJ1-5; D may be TRBD1 (5 bases). The CDR3 has 13 amino acids. The germline CDR1 and CDR2 sequences are SGHNT and YYREEE (reference sequence). Trimming took off 0 bases at V and 7 bases at J, with 8 bases between the two ends. The CDR3 DNA sequence: TGTGCCAGCAGCTTGGGGGGCGCACAGCCCCAGCATTTT. The encoded protein is CASSLGGAQPQHF.

This sequence joins TRBV19 and TRBJ1-5; a weak D match, TRBD1 (5 bases). The germline gives CDR1 LNHDA, CDR2 SQIVND (reference sequence). V shed 3 bases and J shed 2 bases, with 14 bases lying between them. The CDR3 runs 16 residues. The CDR3: CASSMGGVAGNQPQHF. The CDR3 nucleotides read TGTGCCAGTAGTATGGGGGGGGTCGCGGGCAATCAGCCCCAGCATTTT.

This clone came up a few times. CDR3 coding DNA: TGTGCCAGCAGCTTATCCCGGGCCGCCCGCGGCACCGGGGAGCTGTTTTTT. It is translated as CASSLSRAARGTGELFF. The V gene is TRBV7-9, the J gene TRBJ2-2; D is unclear. Germline CDR1 is SEHNR and CDR2 is FQNEAQ (reference sequence). V was cut by 2 bases and J by 4 bases, with 17 bases left in between. The CDR3 is 17 residues long.

The rearrangement uses TRBV27 and TRBJ1-2, with 9 bases aligning to TRBD1. CDR3 length: 14 residues. Germline V lookup: CDR1 MNHEY, CDR2 SMNVEV (reference sequence). V lost 3 bases and J lost 8; bases outside the gene matches: 7. The CDR3 spells CASSFRDRVAGYTF. CDR3 in DNA: TGTGCCAGCAGTTTCCGGGACAGGGTGGCCGGCTACACCTTC.

This rearrangement joins TRBV28 to TRBJ1-6; weak D call: TRBD1 (6 bases). The CDR3 length is 14 residues. CDR1 is MDHEN and CDR2 is SYDVKM in the germline V gene. V lost 2 bases, J lost 10 bases, and 12 bases lay in between. CDR3 loop: CASSLIQGGSPLHF. CDR3 DNA: TGTGCCAGCAGTTTAATACAGGGAGGATCACCCCTCCACTTT.

V and J are TRBV7-7 and TRBJ2-2; no clear D. Looked up from germline, CDR1 is SSHAT and CDR2 is FNYEAQ (reference sequence). The ends were cut back, 5 bases at V and 1 base at J, with 11 bases in the middle. The CDR3 runs 15 residues. The CDR3 DNA reads TGTGCCAGCAGCCCGACCGGGTTGAACACCGGGGAGCTGTTTTTT. It encodes CASSPTGLNTGELFF.